Presented here are 29 T cell receptor beta chains from one specimen sequenced in a study of cytomegalovirus exposure and HLA in healthy donors. With 60 Vbeta and 13 Jbeta primers, the PCR was carried out. This table comes from immunoSEQ multiplex PCR, and its TCRdb copy is limited to in-frame clones, with some not included. The repertoire holds about 160,000 clones, with approximately 78% as singletons. The source material was PBMCs. The receptor source for this set is a male donor in good health and CMV-seronegative.

This clone was picked up a small number of times. The rearrangement uses TRBV4-1 and TRBJ1-1; D is uncertain. Looked up from germline, CDR1 is MGHRA and CDR2 is YSYEKL. The ends were cut back, 0 bases at V and 5 bases at J, with 16 bases in the middle. This CDR3 region has 16 residues. The CDR3 protein is CASSQEITRGHTEAFF. CDR3 nucleotide sequence: TGCGCCAGCAGCCAAGAAATTACCAGAGGTCATACTGAAGCTTTCTTT.

The rearrangement uses TRBV5-1 and TRBJ2-5; 11 bases fit TRBD2. The V gene's germline CDR1 is SGHRS and CDR2 YFSETQ. The J segment lost 2 bases and the V segment lost 3 bases, leaving 3 bases of the junction unmatched. This CDR3 is built from 15 residues. The CDR3 nucleotides read TGCGCCAGCAGCTGGGGACTAGCGGCGCAAGAGACCCAGTACTTC. This codes for CASSWGLAAQETQYF.

V is TRBV5-4 and J is TRBJ1-3, with 8 bases that match TRBD1. There are 15 residues in the CDR3. The V segment lost 5 bases and the J segment 4 bases; nucleotides outside the gene matches: 8. Germline CDR1 SGHNT, CDR2 YYREEE (reference sequence). The CDR3 here is CASSRGQGAGNTIYF. CDR3 DNA sequence: TGTGCCAGCAGTCGCGGACAGGGCGCCGGAAACACCATATATTTT. Full variable domain (rest looked up from reference TRBV5-4 and TRBJ1-3): ETGVTQSPTHLIKTRGQQVTLRCSSQSGHNTVSWYQQALGQGPQFIFQYYREEENGRGNFPPRFSGLQFPNYSSELNVNALELDDSALYLCASSRGQGAGNTIYFGEGSWLTVV.

This clone was counted a few times. This rearrangement joins TRBV5-6 to TRBJ1-3, with D unclear. CDR1 and CDR2 from the germline V gene are SGHDT and YYEEEE. This CDR3 contains 14 residues. The V end was cut by 4 bases, the J end by 2 bases, with 10 bases between. Here the CDR3 DNA reads TGTGCCAGCAGCCAATTAACAACTGGAAACACCATATATTTT. Protein: CASSQLTTGNTIYF.

In this sample, this clone turned up a few times. The chain is built from TRBV27 and TRBJ2-2, with TRBD1 matching 7 bases. Germline V gives CDR1 MNHEY, CDR2 SMNVEV (reference sequence). V dropped 4 bases and J dropped 7; count of bases not matched to a gene: 12. CDR3 length: 16 amino acids. The CDR3: CASSSGTDPANGELFF. The CDR3 bases are TGTGCCAGCAGTTCAGGGACAGACCCAGCCAACGGGGAGCTGTTTTTT.

The J gene is TRBJ2-1, the V gene TRBV5-1, with TRBD2 matching 9 bases. J lost 2 bases, V lost 3 bases, and 3 bases had no gene match. CDR1 and CDR2 from the germline V gene are SGHRS and YFSETQ. CDR3 size: 15 residues. CDR3 sequence reads: CASSSGTSPYNEQFF. CDR3 coding DNA: TGCGCCAGCAGCTCCGGGACTAGCCCCTACAATGAGCAGTTCTTC.

This chain uses TRBV4-3 with TRBJ1-2, with D perhaps TRBD1 (5 bases). V was trimmed by 1 base and J by 7 bases, leaving 10 bases between them. Germline loops: CDR1 LGHNA, CDR2 YSLEER. The length of the CDR3 is 13 residues. The CDR3 bases are TGCGCCAGCAGCCAAGCGGGCGGGACTGGCTACACCTTC. This codes for CASSQAGGTGYTF.

The chain is built from TRBV9 and TRBJ2-3, with 9 bases lining up with TRBD1. CDR1 is SGDLS and CDR2 is YYNGEE in the germline V gene. V gave up 5 bases and J gave up 2 bases; unmatched junction bases: 6. The length of the CDR3 is 15 residues. The CDR3 DNA is TGTGCCAGCAGTTGGCGACAGGGGGTCACAGATACGCAGTATTTT. Translated, it gives CASSWRQGVTDTQYF.

This clone was counted once. The rearrangement joins TRBV7-9 to TRBJ1-2; D not certain. This CDR3 has 14 residues. The germline V gene encodes CDR1 SEHNR and CDR2 FQNEAQ (reference sequence). The V end lost 1 base, the J end lost 2 bases, and 8 bases lay between the germline ends. CDR3 loop: CASSLGAKNYGYTF. The CDR3 nucleotides read TGTGCCAGCAGCTTAGGAGCGAAAAACTATGGCTACACCTTC.

The table lists this clone with a few counts. The gene calls are TRBV13 and TRBJ1-1; 7 bases align to TRBD1. Trimming at V came to 5 bases and at J to 3 bases, leaving 9 bases not matched to a gene. This CDR3 comprises 15 residues. The germline V gene has CDR1 PRHDT and CDR2 FYEKMQ (reference sequence). Here the CDR3 DNA reads TGTGCCAGCAGCCCAGCACCGGGACAGCACACTGAAGCTTTCTTT. Amino acids: CASSPAPGQHTEAFF.

The V and J genes are TRBV5-4 and TRBJ1-6; D not resolved. Germline V CDR1 and CDR2: SGHNT, YYREEE (reference sequence). Trimming pared 2 bases from V and 1 base from J, leaving 7 bases between. The CDR3 loop spans 15 amino acids. CDR3 nucleotides: TGTGCCAGCAGCTTAGACACTTCCTATAATTCACCCCTCCACTTT. It codes for CASSLDTSYNSPLHF.

In its sample, this clone was seen a few times. This chain uses TRBV10-3 with TRBJ1-5; maybe TRBD1 (6 bases). Germline V lookup: CDR1 ENHRY, CDR2 SYGVKD. The CDR3 is 16 residues long. The germline V and J ends were trimmed by 3 bases and 3 bases, with 15 bases remaining between them. CDR3 amino acids: CAISDGLQGTNQPQHF. CDR3 in DNA: TGTGCCATCAGTGACGGATTGCAGGGGACCAATCAGCCCCAGCATTTT.

CDR3 in DNA: TGTGCCAGCAGCCCTAGGAGGGGGGGGCCTGGCACCGGGGAGCTGTTTTTT. It specifies CASSPRRGGPGTGELFF. This chain uses TRBV5-4 with TRBJ2-2; a weak D match, TRBD2 (7 bases). Germline CDR1 is SGHNT and CDR2 is YYREEE (reference sequence). This CDR3 has 17 amino acids. The germline V and J ends were trimmed by 4 bases and 4 bases, with 20 bases remaining between them.

The V and J genes are TRBV7-8 and TRBJ1-5, with 9 bases matching TRBD1. V shed 5 bases and J 5 bases; nucleotides not matched to a gene: 7. The CDR3 has 15 residues. Germline CDR1 reads SGHVS; CDR2 reads FQNEAQ. The chain's CDR3 is CASSPTGGRDQPQHF. The CDR3 DNA reads as TGTGCCAGCAGCCCAACAGGGGGCAGGGATCAGCCCCAGCATTTT.

The CDR3 bases are TGTGCCAGTAGAAAGACAGGGGATGGCTACACCTTC. Its translation is CASRKTGDGYTF. The chain carries TRBV19 and TRBJ1-2; 8 bases agree with TRBD1. Trimming took 6 bases from V and 6 from J; bases not matched to a gene: 3. The CDR3 consists of 12 residues. The germline V gene encodes CDR1 LNHDA and CDR2 SQIVND (reference sequence).

This sequence joins TRBV7-6 and TRBJ1-1, with 10 bases matching TRBD1. CDR1 is SGHVS, CDR2 FNYEAQ, per germline. The CDR3 contains 16 residues. Losses at the gene ends were 3 bases for V and 0 bases for J; bases not matched to a gene: 4. CDR3 bases: TGTGCCAGCAGCTTCCGGGACAGGGGTGTGAACACTGAAGCTTTCTTT. Its translation is CASSFRDRGVNTEAFF.

This chain connects TRBV5-1 to TRBJ1-1, with D unclear. The CDR3 contains 14 residues. Germline-derived CDR1 and CDR2 are SGHRS and YFSETQ. V lost 0 bases and J 1 base, leaving 7 bases between the germline ends. The CDR3 nucleotides are TGCGCCAGCAGCTTGGACGGAGGGAACACTGAAGCTTTCTTT. Protein sequence: CASSLDGGNTEAFF. The full variable domain, rest sourced from reference TRBV5-1 and TRBJ1-1, is KAGVTQTPRYLIKTRGQQVTLSCSPISGHRSVSWYQQTPGQGLQFLFEYFSETQRNKGNFPGRFSGRQFSNSRSEMNVSTLELGDSALYLCASSLDGGNTEAFFGQGTRLTVV.

The chain has TRBV5-6 and TRBJ2-1, with 9 bases aligning to TRBD2. The germline gives CDR1 SGHDT, CDR2 YYEEEE. The CDR3 spans 16 residues. J was trimmed by 8 bases and V by 4 bases; bases with no gene match: 13. CDR3 region: CASSPLRGGAVHEQFF. Written as DNA, the CDR3 is TGTGCCAGCAGCCCACTACGCGGGGGGGCGGTCCATGAGCAGTTCTTC.

This chain uses TRBV5-1 with TRBJ2-5; 8 bases align to TRBD2. Germline V gives CDR1 SGHRS, CDR2 YFSETQ. The J segment lost 5 bases and the V segment lost 4 bases, leaving 7 bases of the junction unmatched. The CDR3 length is 14 residues. The CDR3 DNA reads TGCGCCAGCAGCCCACGGGGGGGTTGGGAGACCCAGTACTTC. Its protein product is CASSPRGGWETQYF. Filled out from reference TRBV5-1 and TRBJ2-5, the complete variable domain reads KAGVTQTPRYLIKTRGQQVTLSCSPISGHRSVSWYQQTPGQGLQFLFEYFSETQRNKGNFPGRFSGRQFSNSRSEMNVSTLELGDSALYLCASSPRGGWETQYFGPGTRLLVL.

This clone was recorded only once. The rearrangement links TRBV6-4 to TRBJ2-3; no firm D call. From germline, CDR1 is MRHNA and CDR2 SNTAGT. Trimming removed 6 bases at V and 2 bases at J, with 12 bases between. The CDR3 runs to 14 residues. The CDR3: CASSLEHTTDTQYF. The DNA of the CDR3 is TGTGCCAGCAGCTTGGAGCACACCACAGATACGCAGTATTTT.

Only one count was recorded for this clone. The V and J genes are TRBV4-1 and TRBJ2-3, with 10 bases matching TRBD2. Germline V gene lookup returns CDR1 MGHRA and CDR2 YSYEKL. The V gene end was trimmed by 1 base and the J gene end by 4 bases; junction bases not matched to a gene: 5. CDR3 length: 16 residues. The DNA of the CDR3 is TGCGCCAGCAGCCAAGTAACTGGACTAGCGGCAGATACGCAGTATTTT. Encoded protein: CASSQVTGLAADTQYF.

V is TRBV29-1 and J is TRBJ2-7; TRBD2 aligns across 9 bases. CDR1 and CDR2 from the germline V gene are SQVTM and ANQGSEA. The V gene end was trimmed by 5 bases and the J gene end by 0 bases; junction bases not matched to a gene: 5. This CDR3 comprises 14 residues. The chain's CDR3 is CSVNSGSSSYEQYF. The CDR3 nucleotides read TGCAGCGTTAATAGCGGGAGCTCCTCCTACGAGCAGTACTTC.

The genes are TRBV7-2 and TRBJ2-5; weak D call: TRBD1 (6 bases). V shed 3 bases and J shed 5 bases, with 10 bases lying between them. CDR1 SGHTA and CDR2 FQGNSA come from the germline V gene. This CDR3 comprises 13 residues. The CDR3 bases are TGTGCCAGCAGCTTGGTACAGGGCGAGACCCAGTACTTC. Translating it yields CASSLVQGETQYF.

The rearrangement links TRBV2 to TRBJ1-5; TRBD1 might be the D (5 bases). In germline, CDR1 is SNHLY, CDR2 FYNNEI. CDR3 length: 15 residues. Trimming left V 1 base short and J 3 bases short, with 10 bases between. The CDR3 region has the DNA TGTGCCAGCAGTGAAGAAGGGGCCACCAATCAGCCCCAGCATTTT. This codes for CASSEEGATNQPQHF.

V is TRBV4-2 and J is TRBJ2-5; maybe TRBD2 (6 bases). This CDR3 region has 18 residues. Deletions cut 0 bases from V and 5 bases from J, with 22 bases between. Germline CDR1 reads LGHNA; CDR2 reads YNFKEQ. The chain's CDR3 is CASSQDWGELTGWETQYF. The CDR3 DNA reads as TGTGCCAGCAGCCAAGATTGGGGGGAGCTGACTGGGTGGGAGACCCAGTACTTC.

Concerning this clone itself: One junction end disagrees with the germline gene, perhaps due to a read error. The chain combines TRBV7-9 with TRBJ1-5; tentatively, D is TRBD1 (5 bases). Germline CDR1 reads SEHNR; CDR2 reads FQNEAQ (reference sequence). The CDR3 extends over 13 amino acids. The CDR3 bases are TGTTCCAGCACTAACGGGGGACGGCAGCCCCAGCATTTT. It yields the protein CSSTNGGRQPQHF.

This clone was recorded once. The CDR3 loop is CASSFHRDSPLHF. The CDR3 bases are TGTGCCAGCAGCTTCCACAGAGATTCACCCCTCCACTTT. The rearrangement joins TRBV5-8 to TRBJ1-6; D unresolved. CDR1 is SGHTS, CDR2 YDEGEE, per germline. The germline V and J ends were trimmed by 2 bases and 8 bases, with 8 bases remaining between them. The CDR3 sequence is 13 residues long.

This chain links TRBV19 with TRBJ2-2; D might be TRBD1 (5 bases). Germline lookup yields CDR1 LNHDA and CDR2 SQIVND (reference sequence). The CDR3 extends over 15 amino acids. V was cut by 2 bases and J by 2 bases, with 9 bases left in between. CDR3 amino acids: CASSISTENTGELFF. Written as DNA, the CDR3 is TGTGCCAGTAGTATATCGACAGAAAACACCGGGGAGCTGTTTTTT.

The chain links TRBV7-3 to TRBJ2-1; a weak D match, TRBD1 (5 bases). Germline V CDR1 and CDR2: SGHTA, FQGTGA. Trimming shortened V by 1 base and J by 0 bases, and 10 bases separated the two germline ends. The CDR3 loop spans 16 amino acids. The CDR3 nucleotides read TGTGCCAGCAGCTTAAAGGGGATCAGCTCCTACAATGAGCAGTTCTTC. Translated, it gives CASSLKGISSYNEQFF.